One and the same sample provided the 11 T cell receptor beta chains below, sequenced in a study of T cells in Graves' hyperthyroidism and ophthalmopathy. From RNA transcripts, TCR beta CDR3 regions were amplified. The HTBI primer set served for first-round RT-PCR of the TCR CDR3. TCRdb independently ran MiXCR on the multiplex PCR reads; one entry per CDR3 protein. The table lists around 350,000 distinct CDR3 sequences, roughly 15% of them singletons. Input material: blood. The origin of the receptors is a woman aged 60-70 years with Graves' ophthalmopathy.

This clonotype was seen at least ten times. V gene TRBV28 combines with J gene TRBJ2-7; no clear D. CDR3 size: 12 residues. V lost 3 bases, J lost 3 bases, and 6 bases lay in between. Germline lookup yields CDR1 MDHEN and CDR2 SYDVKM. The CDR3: CASSFLLYEQYF. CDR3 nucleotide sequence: TGTGCCAGCAGTTTTCTACTCTACGAGCAGTACTTC.

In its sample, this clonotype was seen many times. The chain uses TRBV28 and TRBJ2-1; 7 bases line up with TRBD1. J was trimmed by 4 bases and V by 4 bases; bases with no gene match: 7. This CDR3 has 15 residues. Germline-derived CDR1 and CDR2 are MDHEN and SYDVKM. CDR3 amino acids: CASSSSGGRYNEQFF. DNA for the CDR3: TGTGCCAGCAGTTCTTCAGGGGGTCGATACAATGAGCAGTTCTTC.

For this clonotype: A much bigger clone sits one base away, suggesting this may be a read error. CDR3 nucleotides: TGCAGCGTGGCGACTCGGCAGGCCGAGCAGTACTTC. As protein: CSVATRQAEQYF. The rearrangement uses TRBV29-1 and TRBJ2-7; D gene unclear. Germline V lookup: CDR1 SQVTM, CDR2 ANQGSEA. This CDR3 contains 12 residues. Deletions cut 6 bases from V and 6 bases from J, with 15 bases between.

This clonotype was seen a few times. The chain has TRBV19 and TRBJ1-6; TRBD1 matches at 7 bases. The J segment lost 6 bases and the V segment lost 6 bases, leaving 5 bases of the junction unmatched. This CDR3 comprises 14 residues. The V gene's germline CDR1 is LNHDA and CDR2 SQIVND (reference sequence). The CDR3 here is CASRGQLINSPLHF. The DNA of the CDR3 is TGTGCCAGTAGGGGACAGCTGATTAATTCACCCCTCCACTTT.

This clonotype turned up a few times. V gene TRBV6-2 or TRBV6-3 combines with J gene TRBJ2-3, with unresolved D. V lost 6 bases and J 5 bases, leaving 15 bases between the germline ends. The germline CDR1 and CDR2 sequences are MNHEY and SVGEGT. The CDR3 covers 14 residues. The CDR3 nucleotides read TGTGCCAGCAGCCCCCGGGCTAGAGGAGATACGCAGTATTTT. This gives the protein CASSPRARGDTQYF.

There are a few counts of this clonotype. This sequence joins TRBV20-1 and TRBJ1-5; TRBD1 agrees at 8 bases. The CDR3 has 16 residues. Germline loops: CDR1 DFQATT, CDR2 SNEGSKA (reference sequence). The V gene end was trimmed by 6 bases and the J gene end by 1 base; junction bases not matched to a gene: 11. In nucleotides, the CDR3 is TGCAGTGCCAGGACAGGGCAGTTGGGGAGCAATCAGCCCCAGCATTTT. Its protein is CSARTGQLGSNQPQHF.

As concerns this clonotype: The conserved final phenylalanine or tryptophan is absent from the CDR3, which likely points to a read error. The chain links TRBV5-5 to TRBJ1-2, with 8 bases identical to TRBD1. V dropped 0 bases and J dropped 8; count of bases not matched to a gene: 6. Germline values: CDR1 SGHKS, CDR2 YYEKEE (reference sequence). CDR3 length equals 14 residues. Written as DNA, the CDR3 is TGTGCCAGCAGCTTGGGGACAGGGTTAGGCGGCTACACCCTC. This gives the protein CASSLGTGLGGYTL.

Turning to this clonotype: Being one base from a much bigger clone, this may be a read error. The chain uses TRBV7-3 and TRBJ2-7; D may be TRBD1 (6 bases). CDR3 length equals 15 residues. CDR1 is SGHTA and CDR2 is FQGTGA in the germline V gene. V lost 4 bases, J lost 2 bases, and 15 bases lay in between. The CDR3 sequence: CASSSTSGVTYEQYF. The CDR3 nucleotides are TGTGCCAGCAGCTCAACGTCAGGGGTCACCTACGAGCAGTACTTC.

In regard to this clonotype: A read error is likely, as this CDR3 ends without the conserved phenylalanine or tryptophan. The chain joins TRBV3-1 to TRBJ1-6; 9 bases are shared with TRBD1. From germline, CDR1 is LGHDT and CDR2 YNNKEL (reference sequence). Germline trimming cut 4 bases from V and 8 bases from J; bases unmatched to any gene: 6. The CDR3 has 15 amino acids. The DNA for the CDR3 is TGTGCCAGCAGCCCCCTCGGGACAGGGCATTCACCCCTCCACCTT. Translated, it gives CASSPLGTGHSPLHL.

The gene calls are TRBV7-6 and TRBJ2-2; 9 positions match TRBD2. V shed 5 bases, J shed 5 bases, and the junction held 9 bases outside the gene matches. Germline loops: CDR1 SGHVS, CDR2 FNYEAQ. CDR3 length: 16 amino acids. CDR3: CASSLQRGDLTGELFF. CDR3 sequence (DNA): TGTGCCAGCAGCCTCCAGCGGGGGGATCTAACCGGGGAGCTGTTTTTT.

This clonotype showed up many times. CDR3 nucleotide sequence: TGTGCCAGCAGCCCTCCGACACCGGGGCCCGGGGAGCTGTTTTTT. This codes for CASSPPTPGPGELFF. The V and J genes are TRBV7-9 and TRBJ2-2; D is tentatively TRBD1 or TRBD2 (5 bases each). V was trimmed by 5 bases and J by 6 bases, leaving 16 bases between them. The CDR3 extends over 15 amino acids. CDR1 SEHNR and CDR2 FQNEAQ come from the germline V gene (reference sequence).